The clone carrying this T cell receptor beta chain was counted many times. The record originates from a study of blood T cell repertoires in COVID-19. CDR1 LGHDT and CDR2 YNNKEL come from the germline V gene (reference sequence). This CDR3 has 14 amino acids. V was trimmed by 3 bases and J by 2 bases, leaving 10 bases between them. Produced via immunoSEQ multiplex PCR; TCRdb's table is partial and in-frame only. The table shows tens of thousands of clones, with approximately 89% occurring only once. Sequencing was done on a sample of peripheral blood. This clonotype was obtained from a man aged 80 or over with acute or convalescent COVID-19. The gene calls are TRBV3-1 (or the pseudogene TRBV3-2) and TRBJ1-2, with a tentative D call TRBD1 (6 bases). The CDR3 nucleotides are TGTGCCAGCAGCCAGACAGGTCCCAACTATGGCTACACCTTC. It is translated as CASSQTGPNYGYTF.